This T cell receptor beta chain was sequenced for a study of T cells in Graves' hyperthyroidism and ophthalmopathy (dated by TCRdb to about 2019). At the level of the whole study: Peripheral blood samples were taken at initial diagnosis, before any treatment was given. To identify distinguishing TCR V-J signatures, a discovery cohort of 100 patients was used, comprising 43 with Graves' ophthalmopathy and around 57 with stable Graves' hyperthyroidism. Whether ophthalmopathy could be predicted prospectively was tested in an independent validation cohort made up of roughly 19 hyperthyroidism patients plus 17 patients who later progressed to ophthalmopathy. For training and testing, the 95 to 100 patients in the discovery cohort were randomly divided in a 7:3 ratio. Thyroid tissue and blood T-cell repertoires from six Graves' hyperthyroidism patients were also compared in the study. Following sampling, methimazole starting at 30 mg daily was given to hyperthyroidism patients, and high-dose intravenous methylprednisolone was given to ophthalmopathy patients. According to the paper, TCR Vbeta CDR3 sequencing was carried out on around 140 peripheral blood samples, which came from more than 40 ophthalmopathy, 70 to 80 hyperthyroidism and roughly 17 progressor patients.

The TCR beta CDR3 regions were amplified from RNA transcripts. For the first round of RT-PCR on the TCR CDR3, the HTBI primer set was used together with the Qiagen OneStep RT-PCR kit. Libraries were constructed in a second round of multiplex PCR, after which size selection and purification were carried out. Libraries were sequenced paired-end with 100 bp reads on an Illumina HiSeq2000. Per the source publication's procedure: SOAPnuke was used to process the raw data, throwing out any read that contained adapters or uncalled bases, had a mean Phred below 15, or lacked an exact constant-primer or identifier match. High-quality paired reads were merged with COPE v1.2.5, and unique nucleotide sequences were defined as clonotypes. MiTCR v1.1 was used to align the clonotypes against IMGT TRBV, TRBD and TRBJ reference segments. Analysis was restricted to V-J combinations with a frequency above 0.0001, which covered roughly 99% of repertoires. A TCS score was defined as the ratio between F50 (clonal expansion) and ExV (chaos), using BLOSUM62-based TCRdist between CDR3 peptides within each V-J. Welch's t-statistics and random forest reduced 500 to 650 V-J features to some 14, which were used in a naive Bayes classifier (R e1071). TCRdb took the public reads, trimmed them with fastp at Q25, ran MiXCR for clone calling and kept in-frame beta chains. Rows with one shared CDR3 protein collapse into an entry with the most common genes and DNA. TCRdb, rather than the study authors, made the V and J calls. This sample has around 420,000 distinct CDR3 sequences in its table, and 15% to 18% of those were observed once. Around 14% of the sample goes to the ten largest clones.

Including cysteine and phenylalanine, the CDR3 has 16 amino acids. The retained sequence is limited to the CDR3, 48 bases, with the frame set at the first base. For CDR1 and CDR2, the germline V gene (reference sequence) lists LNHDA and SQIVND. Trimming leaves V shorter by 4 bases and J shorter by 7 bases, with the junction holding 9 bases beyond the gene matches. What the work shows at the level of the full study, not this receptor alone: Blood samples also contained most of the expanded thyroid clonotypes (frequency above 0.001), which suggests that blood repertoires may reflect thyroid immune responses. In validation, progression to ophthalmopathy was predicted by the model with 70.59% sensitivity and roughly 76% specificity, a median of about 6.4 months before onset. Ophthalmopathy was separated from stable hyperthyroidism by a 13 V-J signature model, with approximately 90% sensitivity and 81% to 82% specificity obtained in cross-validation and 80%/75% obtained in testing. No statistical method was used to fix the sample size in advance, and group allocation was not hidden from the investigators.

As to this clonotype: The antigen it binds to is not known. Base qualities are not at hand, and no much larger clone is one base apart.

Stable Graves' hyperthyroidism was defined as the absence of progression to ophthalmopathy over 18 months of follow-up. Hyperthyroidism patients were newly diagnosed, with disease duration under 2 months, and aged 18 to 65 years. The study excluded patients with uncontrolled infections, other autoimmune diseases, pregnancy or lactation. Diagnoses were based on clinical symptoms, serum thyroxine and TRAb, thyroid ultrasound and orbital computed tomography. PBMCs were separated from approximately 10 ml of fresh peripheral blood using Ficoll-Paque density gradient centrifugation. Total RNA was extracted using Trizol reagent, and RNA quality was assessed on an Agilent 2100 Bioanalyzer.

The receptor was derived from a woman in her late teens or twenties with Graves' hyperthyroidism. Specimen: blood. This receptor chain uses TRBV19 and TRBJ2-1, with TRBD2 matching 11 junction bases. CDR3 protein: CASSTKTSGKRNEQFF. In nucleotide form, the sequence is TGTGCCAGTAGTACGAAGACTAGCGGGAAAAGAAATGAGCAGTTCTTC.